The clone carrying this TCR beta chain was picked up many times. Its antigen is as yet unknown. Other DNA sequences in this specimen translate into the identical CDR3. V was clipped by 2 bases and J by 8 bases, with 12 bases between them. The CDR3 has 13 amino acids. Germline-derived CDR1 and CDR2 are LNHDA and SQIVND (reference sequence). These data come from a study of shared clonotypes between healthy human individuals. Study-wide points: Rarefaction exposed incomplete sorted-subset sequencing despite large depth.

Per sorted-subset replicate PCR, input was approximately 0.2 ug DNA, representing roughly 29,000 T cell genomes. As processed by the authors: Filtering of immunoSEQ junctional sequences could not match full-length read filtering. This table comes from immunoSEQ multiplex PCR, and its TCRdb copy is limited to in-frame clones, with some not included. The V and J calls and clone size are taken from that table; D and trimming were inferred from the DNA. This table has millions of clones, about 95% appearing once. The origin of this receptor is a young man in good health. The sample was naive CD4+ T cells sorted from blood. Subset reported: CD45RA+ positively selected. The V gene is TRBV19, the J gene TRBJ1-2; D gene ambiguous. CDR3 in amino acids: CASSISTVWGYTF. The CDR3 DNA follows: TGTGCCAGTAGTATATCGACGGTCTGGGGCTACACCTTC.